The 13 T cell receptor beta chains below come from one sample, sequenced in a study of molecular identifiers for immune sequencing clone quantification. Using its own MiXCR run on the PCR reads, TCRdb lists one record per CDR3 protein. Seen here are roughly 100,000 distinct CDR3 sequences, 30% to 35% observed once, and the top ten hold approximately 10%. The sequenced sample was naive CD8+ T cells from blood, with Jurkat cell RNA spiked in. Subset: FACS-sorted CD8+CD4-CCR7+CD45RA+ naive T cells. Receptors originate from a human donor in good health. Some libraries in this study had Jurkat cell RNA spiked in.

V is TRBV13 and J is TRBJ2-5, with no clear D. CDR3 length: 14 residues. Germline CDR1 PRHDT, CDR2 FYEKMQ (reference sequence). Trimming left V 1 base short and J 2 bases short, with 8 bases between. The DNA of the CDR3 is TGTGCCAGCAGCTTAGCTAGGGCACAAGAGACCCAGTACTTC. This gives the protein CASSLARAQETQYF.

The V and J genes are TRBV27 and TRBJ2-7, with no clear D. CDR1 is MNHEY, CDR2 SMNVEV, per germline (reference sequence). V was shortened by 4 bases and J by 0 bases, with 10 bases between the two germline ends. This CDR3 has 14 amino acids. The CDR3 loop reads CASSWALSSYEQYF. The CDR3 region has the DNA TGTGCCAGCAGTTGGGCCCTGAGCTCCTACGAGCAGTACTTC.

As for this clonotype: Since the CDR3 does not end with the conserved phenylalanine or tryptophan, this likely comes from a read error. The chain joins TRBV28 to TRBJ2-3, with TRBD2 identical over 10 bases. CDR3 length: 15 residues. J lost 4 bases, V lost 5 bases, and 6 bases had no gene match. The germline V gene encodes CDR1 MDHEN and CDR2 SYDVKM. CDR3 protein: CASSLAGAYPDTQYC. The CDR3 nucleotides are TGTGCCAGCAGTCTAGCGGGAGCTTATCCAGATACGCAGTATTGT.

Many counts were recorded for this clonotype. CDR3 nucleotide sequence: TGTGCCAGCAGCCCGCCTAGGGGTCTGGTGGCAGATACGCAGTATTTT. This sequence encodes CASSPPRGLVADTQYF. This chain connects TRBV7-8 to TRBJ2-3, with TRBD1 as a possible D gene (5 bases). The CDR3 is 16 residues long. V was pared by 5 bases and J by 4 bases, with 19 bases between. In germline, CDR1 is SGHVS, CDR2 FQNEAQ.

This clonotype was detected ten times or more. The V gene is TRBV29-1, the J gene TRBJ2-3; a possible D gene is TRBD1 (5 bases). The CDR3 runs to 12 residues. CDR1 and CDR2 (germline): SQVTM, ANQGSEA. The CDR3 DNA reads as TGCAGTCCAGGGTCTAGCACAGATACGCAGTATTTT. Translating it yields CSPGSSTDTQYF.

This clonotype was picked up a small number of times. The chain couples TRBV29-1 to TRBJ1-1; the D is unclear. Germline values: CDR1 SQVTM, CDR2 ANQGSEA. Trimming stripped 5 bases from V and 1 base from J, with 11 bases between. The CDR3 is 13 residues long. For the CDR3, the DNA is TGCAGCGTTTGGGCGGGCGGGAACACTGAAGCTTTCTTT. Protein sequence: CSVWAGGNTEAFF.

This clonotype showed up just a few times. The chain combines TRBV7-9 with TRBJ2-4; 9 bases line up with TRBD1. Germline CDR1 and CDR2: SEHNR and FQNEAQ (reference sequence). The CDR3 covers 18 residues. V shed 10 bases and J 0 bases; nucleotides not matched to a gene: 16. The CDR3 loop reads CATSGQGRQGSAKNIQYF. As DNA, the CDR3 is TGTGCCACCTCGGGACAGGGAAGACAAGGCTCAGCCAAAAACATTCAGTACTTC.

The table lists this clonotype with a few counts. The chain links TRBV9 to TRBJ2-4, with 9 positions matching TRBD1. Germline CDR1 and CDR2: SGDLS and YYNGEE. Losses at the gene ends were 3 bases for V and 0 bases for J; bases not matched to a gene: 13. CDR3 length equals 19 residues. DNA for the CDR3: TGTGCCAGCAGCGCAAACGCCGGGACAGGGTTACTAGCCAAAAACATTCAGTACTTC. Protein: CASSANAGTGLLAKNIQYF.

This clonotype was picked up a small number of times. Here the CDR3 DNA reads TGTGCCAGCAGTGTTTCCGAGGGCTATGGCTACACCTTC. It encodes CASSVSEGYGYTF. V and J are TRBV14 and TRBJ1-2; D is unclear. Germline V gives CDR1 SGHDN, CDR2 FVKESK. This CDR3 region has 13 residues. V shed 6 bases and J shed 4 bases, with 12 bases lying between them.

This clonotype was seen a few times. The chain recombines TRBV11-3 with TRBJ2-2, with D possibly being TRBD1 (6 bases). From germline, CDR1 is SGHNT and CDR2 YENEEA. CDR3 size: 15 residues. V was clipped by 3 bases and J by 3 bases, with 11 bases between them. The CDR3 loop reads CASSFEGEYTGELFF. Written as DNA, the CDR3 is TGTGCCAGCAGCTTCGAGGGGGAATACACCGGGGAGCTGTTTTTT.

This clonotype was picked up a small number of times. The chain recombines TRBV9 with TRBJ2-2; TRBD1 or TRBD2 may be the D gene (5 bases each). Trimming took off 3 bases at V and 5 bases at J, with 14 bases between the two ends. The CDR3 sequence is 15 residues long. CDR1 and CDR2 (germline): SGDLS, YYNGEE. CDR3 protein: CASSEGSTRTGELFF. The CDR3 region has the DNA TGTGCCAGCAGCGAGGGGAGTACTAGGACCGGGGAGCTGTTTTTT.

Regarding this clonotype: A much larger clonotype is one base distant, so this may be a read error. The genes are TRBV27 and TRBJ1-1; 7 bases agree with TRBD1. CDR1 MNHEY and CDR2 SMNVEV come from the germline V gene (reference sequence). The V segment lost 7 bases and the J segment 11 bases; nucleotides outside the gene matches: 7. This CDR3 region has 11 residues. The CDR3 reads CASKGARDAFF. DNA of the CDR3: TGTGCCAGCAAGGGGGCCCGGGATGCTTTCTTT.

A remark on this clonotype: A much more abundant neighbour one base away suggests this may be a read error. The final CDR3 position lacks the conserved phenylalanine or tryptophan, pointing to a likely read error. The chain has TRBV6-5 and TRBJ2-7; 8 nucleotides line up with TRBD2. The CDR3 has 14 residues. V was clipped by 6 bases and J by 6 bases; unmatched bases: 10. The germline gives CDR1 MNHEY, CDR2 SVGAGI. This CDR3 is CASRGLAAAFEQYI. CDR3 coding DNA: TGTGCCAGCAGAGGACTAGCCGCAGCTTTCGAGCAGTACATC.